The 17 T cell receptor beta chains in this list originate from one sample, sequenced in a study of blood T cell repertoires in COVID-19. Sequencing was performed with immunoSEQ multiplex PCR; in TCRdb, only in-frame clones are kept and a portion is missing. This table has about 180,000 clones, 65% to 90% appearing once. Sequencing was carried out using peripheral blood. The receptors originated from a man over 45 with active or convalescent COVID-19.

This clone was observed a handful of times. The chain uses TRBV10-1 and TRBJ2-1; no definite D call. The CDR3 is 14 amino acids. Germline CDR1 WNHNN, CDR2 SYGVQD (reference sequence). The V end was cut by 3 bases, the J end by 7 bases, with 13 bases between. In nucleotides, the CDR3 is TGCGCCAGCAGTGATTCGTCAGGCGTGAATGAGCAGTTCTTC. Protein product: CASSDSSGVNEQFF.

This sequence joins TRBV6-5 and TRBJ2-7; 9 bases match TRBD1. The CDR3 contains 15 residues. Germline loops: CDR1 MNHEY, CDR2 SVGAGI. V lost 7 bases, J lost 5 bases, and 12 bases stayed unmatched. In nucleotides, the CDR3 is TGTGCCAGCACCACAGGGGGGACAGGGAGTAACGAGCAGTACTTC. Amino acid sequence: CASTTGGTGSNEQYF.

CDR3 coding DNA: TGTGCCAGTAGTACCACTAGCGGGGGCGGGGATGAGCAGTTCTTC. Its translation is CASSTTSGGGDEQFF. The chain joins TRBV19 to TRBJ2-1; TRBD2 matches 11 bases. This CDR3 is built from 15 residues. V lost 4 bases to trimming and J lost 8 bases; unmatched junction nucleotides: 7. Germline values: CDR1 LNHDA, CDR2 SQIVND (reference sequence).

The gene calls are TRBV18 and TRBJ2-2; 14 bases are shared with TRBD2. Germline V gene data show CDR1 as KGHSH and CDR2 as LQKENI. With 2 bases clipped from V and 1 base from J, the junction kept 0 bases outside the gene matches. The CDR3 length is 17 residues. The chain's CDR3 is CASSPGLAGGNTGELFF. The CDR3 DNA is TGTGCCAGCTCACCAGGACTAGCGGGAGGGAACACCGGGGAGCTGTTTTTT. The full variable domain, rest sourced from reference TRBV18 and TRBJ2-2, is NAGVMQNPRHLVRRRGQEARLRCSPMKGHSHVYWYRQLPEEGLKFMVYLQKENIIDESGMPKERFSAEFPKEGPSILRIQQVVRGDSAAYFCASSPGLAGGNTGELFFGEGSRLTVL.

The CDR3 coding sequence is TGTGCCAGCAGCCCCCCCACAGGGGGCTTCGCTGAAGCTTTCTTT. This sequence encodes CASSPPTGGFAEAFF. The chain carries TRBV11-1 and TRBJ1-1, with 9 bases fitting TRBD1. The CDR3 covers 15 residues. V lost 5 bases to trimming and J lost 6 bases; unmatched junction nucleotides: 10. From germline, CDR1 is SGHAT and CDR2 FQDESV (reference sequence). Combining the CDR3 with reference TRBV11-1 and TRBJ1-1 gives the whole variable domain EAEVAQSPRYKITEKSQAVAFWCDPISGHATLYWYRQILGQGPELLVQFQDESVVDDSQLPKDRFSAERLKGVDSTLKIQPAELGDSAMYLCASSPPTGGFAEAFFGQGTRLTVV.

V and J are TRBV5-1 and TRBJ2-6; TRBD1 matches at 8 bases. Germline V gene data show CDR1 as SGHRS and CDR2 as YFSETQ. V lost 4 bases, J lost 0 bases, and 18 bases stayed unmatched. The CDR3 is made up of 21 amino acids. This CDR3 is CASSPRPAPGQVSSGANVLTF. The CDR3 DNA reads as TGCGCCAGCAGCCCCCGCCCCGCTCCGGGACAGGTTTCCTCTGGGGCCAACGTCCTGACTTTC.

The genes are TRBV3-1 (or the pseudogene TRBV3-2) and TRBJ1-5; 7 bases map to TRBD1. V lost 4 bases, J lost 4 bases, and 1 base stayed unmatched. Germline V CDR1 and CDR2: LGHDT, YNNKEL (reference sequence). The CDR3 runs 13 residues. The CDR3 sequence is CASSLQGNQPQHF. The CDR3 region has the DNA TGTGCCAGCAGCCTACAGGGGAATCAGCCCCAGCATTTT.

The chain uses TRBV10-3 and TRBJ2-1, with 8 bases fitting TRBD1. Germline V CDR1 and CDR2: ENHRY, SYGVKD. V trimming: 7 bases; J trimming: 3 bases; junction bases outside the gene matches: 2. The CDR3 sequence is 13 residues long. CDR3 sequence: CAIKGQDYNEQFF. As DNA, the CDR3 is TGTGCCATCAAGGGACAGGACTACAATGAGCAGTTCTTC.

The J gene is TRBJ1-4, the V gene TRBV2; weak D call: TRBD1 (5 bases). Trimming stripped 9 bases from V and 2 bases from J, with 13 bases between. This CDR3 is 14 amino acids long. Germline V lookup: CDR1 SNHLY, CDR2 FYNNEI. The CDR3: CASSPGVTNEKLFF. In DNA, the CDR3 is TGTGCCAGTTCTCCGGGGGTCACTAATGAAAAACTGTTTTTT.

This sequence joins TRBV6-6 and TRBJ1-1; the D is unclear. There are 14 residues in the CDR3. Trimming removed 2 bases at V and 2 bases at J, with 9 bases between. Germline-derived CDR1 and CDR2 are MNHNY and SVGAGI (reference sequence). CDR3 region: CASSYRERNTEAFF. The CDR3, as DNA: TGTGCCAGCAGTTACCGGGAGAGAAACACTGAAGCTTTCTTT.

About this clone itself: One junction end does not reproduce the germline sequence, and a read error may be involved. The chain recombines TRBV11-2 with TRBJ1-4, with D uncertain. Germline V gives CDR1 SGHAT, CDR2 FQNNGV. The CDR3 is 15 amino acids. This CDR3 is CASSLAGSTNEKLFF. In DNA, the CDR3 is TGTGCCAGCAGTTTAGCAGGTTCAACTAATGAAAAACTGTTTTTT.

The rearrangement links TRBV3-1 (or the pseudogene TRBV3-2) to TRBJ1-2, with unresolved D. The CDR3 is 13 residues long. Per germline, CDR1 LGHDT and CDR2 YNNKEL (reference sequence). V lost 4 bases to trimming and J lost 4 bases, with 10 bases between them. CDR3 protein: CASSPDGPYGYTF. CDR3 nucleotides: TGTGCCAGCAGCCCGGATGGGCCCTATGGCTACACCTTC.

The gene calls are TRBV25-1 and TRBJ1-6; TRBD1 might be the D (5 bases). Germline assignment: CDR1 MGHDK and CDR2 SYGVNS. Trimming stripped 9 bases from V and 10 bases from J, with 16 bases between. The CDR3 runs to 13 residues. CDR3 amino acids: CASTWGGESPLHF. In DNA form, the CDR3 reads TGTGCCAGTACCTGGGGGGGGGAATCACCCCTCCACTTT. Using reference TRBV25-1 and TRBJ1-6 for the parts outside the CDR3, the full variable domain is EADIYQTPRYLVIGTGKKITLECSQTMGHDKMYWYQQDPGMELHLIHYSYGVNSTEKGDLSSESTVSRIRTEHFPLTLESARPSHTSQYLCASTWGGESPLHFGNGTRLTVT.

The chain has TRBV9 and TRBJ1-2, with D maybe TRBD1 (6 bases). CDR1 and CDR2 from the germline V gene are SGDLS and YYNGEE. V was trimmed by 0 bases and J by 2 bases, leaving 14 bases between them. CDR3 length equals 16 residues. In DNA, the CDR3 is TGTGCCAGCAGCGTAGTTGCAGGGGTCCTAAACTATGGCTACACCTTC. Amino acids: CASSVVAGVLNYGYTF.

The CDR3 coding sequence is TGTGCCACCATGCCACTCGGGACAGACGGGGATTGGTATGGCTACACCTTC. This translates into CATMPLGTDGDWYGYTF. V usage is TRBV19 and J usage is TRBJ1-2; the match to TRBD1 covers 7 bases. CDR1 is LNHDA and CDR2 is SQIVND in the germline V gene (reference sequence). V lost 10 bases, J lost 5 bases, and 22 bases stayed unmatched. CDR3 length: 17 residues.

This chain uses TRBV19 with TRBJ1-3; possibly TRBD1 for D (6 bases). This CDR3 spans 13 amino acids. Trimming left V 7 bases short and J 8 bases short, with 15 bases between. CDR1 is LNHDA, CDR2 SQIVND, per germline (reference sequence). CDR3 nucleotide sequence: TGTGCCAGTACCTCAGGGGCCGGATACACCATATATTTT. As protein: CASTSGAGYTIYF.

The gene calls are TRBV6-5 and TRBJ2-5; D is possibly TRBD1 (6 bases). V was cut by 8 bases and J by 4 bases, with 11 bases left in between. Per germline, CDR1 MNHEY and CDR2 SVGAGI. The CDR3 spans 12 residues. The CDR3 bases are TGTGCCAGCGTACAGGGAAGAGAGACCCAGTACTTC. Amino acids: CASVQGRETQYF.